This TCR beta chain was documented in a study of T cells in Graves' hyperthyroidism and ophthalmopathy. Study conclusions and caveats: The authors' 13 V-J model separated ophthalmopathy from stable hyperthyroidism. The blood repertoire included most of the expanded thyroid clonotypes above 0.001. The model made its ophthalmopathy prediction, and onset followed a median approximately 6.5 months later.

Amplified regions were TCR beta CDR3 sequences from RNA transcripts. The primer set for the first-round RT-PCR of the TCR CDR3 was HTBI. From the multiplex PCR reads, TCRdb called clonotypes with MiXCR, one entry per CDR3 protein. This table holds hundreds of thousands of distinct CDR3 sequences, around 38% found once. The CDR3 spans 8 residues. Germline lookup yields CDR1 DFQATT and CDR2 SNEGSKA (reference sequence). V dropped 6 bases and J dropped 11 bases, with 7 bases sitting between them. Graves' hyperthyroidism without ophthalmopathy progression within 18 months was termed stable. This clonotype was observed a single time. Its antigen is unknown. Being one base from a much bigger clone, this may be a read error.

This TCR was recovered from a man aged 18 to 30 with Graves' hyperthyroidism. The chain combines TRBV20-1 with TRBJ1-1, with D unresolved. What was sequenced was blood. The chain's CDR3 is CSAPNAFF. CDR3 bases: TGCAGTGCCCCAAACGCTTTCTTT.